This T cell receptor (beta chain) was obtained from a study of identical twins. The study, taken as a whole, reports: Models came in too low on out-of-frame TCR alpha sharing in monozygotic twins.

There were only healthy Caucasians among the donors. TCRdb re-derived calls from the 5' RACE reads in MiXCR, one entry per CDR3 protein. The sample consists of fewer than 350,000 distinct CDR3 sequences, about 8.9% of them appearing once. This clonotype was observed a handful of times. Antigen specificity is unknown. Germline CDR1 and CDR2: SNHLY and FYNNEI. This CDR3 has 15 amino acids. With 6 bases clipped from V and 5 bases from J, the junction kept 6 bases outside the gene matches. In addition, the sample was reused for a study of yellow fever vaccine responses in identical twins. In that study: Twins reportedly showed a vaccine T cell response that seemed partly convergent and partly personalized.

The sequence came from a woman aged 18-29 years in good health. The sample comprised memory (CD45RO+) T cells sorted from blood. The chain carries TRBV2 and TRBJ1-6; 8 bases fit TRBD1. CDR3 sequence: CASREGQANNSPLHF. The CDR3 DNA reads TGTGCCAGCAGAGAGGGACAGGCCAATAATTCACCCCTCCACTTT.